Listed here are 5 T cell receptor beta chains from one sample, sequenced in a study of shared clonotypes between healthy human individuals. The method was immunoSEQ multiplex PCR; TCRdb's version includes in-frame clones alone and lacks a portion of them. The sample lists 470,000 or so clones; roughly 80% were seen once. The sequencing input was PBMCs. The receptors shown here come from a woman in her forties in good health. Some clones in this sample may be carry-over from other donors' samples.

The chain is built from TRBV10-3 and TRBJ2-5; 9 bases agree with TRBD1. After removal of 7 bases from V and 3 bases from J, the junction contained 3 bases not matched to a gene. Germline CDR1 and CDR2: ENHRY and SYGVKD. This CDR3 spans 13 amino acids. The CDR3 coding sequence is TGTGCCATCAAAAGGGACAGGGAAGAGACCCAGTACTTC. Translating it yields CAIKRDREETQYF.

CDR3 nucleotides: TGTGCCAGCAGCTTGGGACTAGCGGGAGGGTACGGTCCTGAGCAGTTCTTC. This gives the protein CASSLGLAGGYGPEQFF. This sequence joins TRBV7-9 and TRBJ2-1; 16 positions agree with TRBD2. After removal of 3 bases from V and 9 bases from J, the junction contained 8 bases not matched to a gene. The CDR3 consists of 17 residues. CDR1 is SEHNR, CDR2 FQNEAQ, per germline (reference sequence).

Remarks on this clone: Given a far larger clone just one base away, this is likely a sequencing read error. This chain links TRBV25-1 with TRBJ2-7, with no clear D. V was cut by 4 bases and J by 0 bases, with 13 bases left in between. This CDR3 contains 15 residues. Germline lookup yields CDR1 MGHDK and CDR2 SYGVNS. DNA of the CDR3: TGTGCCAGCAGTGGCCCCCTGGAGAGCTCCTACGAGCAGTACTTC. Its protein is CASSGPLESSYEQYF.

Concerning this clone itself: This probably arose from a read error, given a far larger clone one base away. The rearrangement links TRBV18 to TRBJ1-1; the D is unclear. In germline, CDR1 is KGHSH, CDR2 LQKENI. The germline V and J ends were trimmed by 2 bases and 4 bases, with 5 bases remaining between them. The CDR3 has 12 amino acids. CDR3 bases: TGTGCCAGCTCACCAGTGGCCACTGAAGCTTTCTTT. This gives the protein CASSPVATEAFF.

The V and J genes are TRBV28 and TRBJ2-2; D uncertain. Germline CDR1 and CDR2: MDHEN and SYDVKM. Trimming removed 5 bases from V and 1 base from J, with 8 bases in between. The CDR3 loop spans 14 amino acids. CDR3 amino acids: CASSTAGNTGELFF. The CDR3 DNA sequence: TGTGCCAGCAGTACAGCAGGGAACACCGGGGAGCTGTTTTTT.